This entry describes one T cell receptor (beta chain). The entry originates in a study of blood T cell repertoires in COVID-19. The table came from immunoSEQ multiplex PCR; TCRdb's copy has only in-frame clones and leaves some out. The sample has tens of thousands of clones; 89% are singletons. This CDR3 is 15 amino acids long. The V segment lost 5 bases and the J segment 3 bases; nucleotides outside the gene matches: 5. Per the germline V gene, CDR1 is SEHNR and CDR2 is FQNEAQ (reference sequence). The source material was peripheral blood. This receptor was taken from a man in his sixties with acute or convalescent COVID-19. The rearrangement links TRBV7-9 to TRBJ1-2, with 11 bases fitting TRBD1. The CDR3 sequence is CASSLRDRGYYGYTF. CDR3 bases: TGTGCCAGCAGCCTCAGGGACAGGGGGTACTATGGCTACACCTTC. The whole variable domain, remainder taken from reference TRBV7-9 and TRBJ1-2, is DTGVSQNPRHKITKRGQNVTFRCDPISEHNRLYWYRQTLGQGPEFLTYFQNEAQLEKSRLLSDRFSAERPKGSFSTLEIQRTEQGDSAMYLCASSLRDRGYYGYTFGSGTRLTVV.